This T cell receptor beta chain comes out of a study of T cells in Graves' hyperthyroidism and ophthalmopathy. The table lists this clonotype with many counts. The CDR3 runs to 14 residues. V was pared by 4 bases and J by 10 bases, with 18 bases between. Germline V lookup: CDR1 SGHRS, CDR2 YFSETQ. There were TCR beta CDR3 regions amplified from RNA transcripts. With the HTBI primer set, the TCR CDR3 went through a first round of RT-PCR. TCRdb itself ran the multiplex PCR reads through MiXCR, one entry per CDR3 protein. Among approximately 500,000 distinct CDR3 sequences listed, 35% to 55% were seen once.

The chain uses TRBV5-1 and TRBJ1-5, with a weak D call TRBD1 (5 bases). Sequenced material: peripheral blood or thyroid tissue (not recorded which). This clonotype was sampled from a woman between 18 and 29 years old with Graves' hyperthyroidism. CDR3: CASSPGGGGEPQHF. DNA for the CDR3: TGCGCCAGCAGCCCTGGCGGGGGGGGTGAACCCCAGCATTTT.